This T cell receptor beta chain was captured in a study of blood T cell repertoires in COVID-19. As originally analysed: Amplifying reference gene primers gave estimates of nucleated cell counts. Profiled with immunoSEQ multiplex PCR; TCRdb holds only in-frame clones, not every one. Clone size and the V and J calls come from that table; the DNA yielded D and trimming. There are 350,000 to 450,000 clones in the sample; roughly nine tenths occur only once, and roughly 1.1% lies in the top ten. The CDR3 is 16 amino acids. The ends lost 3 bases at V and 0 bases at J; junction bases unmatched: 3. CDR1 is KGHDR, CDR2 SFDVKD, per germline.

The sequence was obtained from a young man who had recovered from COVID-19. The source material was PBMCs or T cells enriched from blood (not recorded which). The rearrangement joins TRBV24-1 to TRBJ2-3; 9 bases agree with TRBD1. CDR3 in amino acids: CATSDTGTGSTDTQYF. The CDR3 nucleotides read TGTGCCACCAGTGATACCGGGACAGGGAGCACAGATACGCAGTATTTT.